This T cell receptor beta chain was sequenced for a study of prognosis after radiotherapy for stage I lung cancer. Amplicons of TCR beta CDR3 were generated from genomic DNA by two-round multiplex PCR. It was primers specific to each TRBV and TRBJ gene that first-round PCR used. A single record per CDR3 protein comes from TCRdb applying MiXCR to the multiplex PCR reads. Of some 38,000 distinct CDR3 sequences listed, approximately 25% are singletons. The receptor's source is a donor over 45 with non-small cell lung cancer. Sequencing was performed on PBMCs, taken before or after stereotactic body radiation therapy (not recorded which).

The CDR3 nucleotides read TGCGCCAGCTGTACCGGGGACTCGGAAAACATTCAGTACTTC. Protein product: CASCTGDSENIQYF. The chain links TRBV5-1 to TRBJ2-4, with D perhaps TRBD2 (6 bases). The CDR3 contains 14 residues. Trimming pared 7 bases from V and 5 bases from J, leaving 16 bases between. Germline V gene lookup returns CDR1 SGHRS and CDR2 YFSETQ.